A selection of T cell receptor beta chains follows, all from one sample in a study of shared clonotypes between healthy human individuals. Clones were sequenced by immunoSEQ multiplex PCR, and TCRdb holds only the in-frame ones, with some missing. In the table there are more than 2 million clones, approximately 94% of which are singletons. The material sequenced was naive CD8+ T cells sorted from blood. These receptors originate from a man younger than 30 in good health. Each CDR3 is given without its conserved first and last residue. The size entry is marked missing in some rows and otherwise reads once, few, many or a size class.

TRBV2 | NA | ASSDRVSYEQY
TRBV28 | NA | ASRDTYEQY
TRBV7-9 | NA | ASSGGAVATNEKLF
TRBV10-3 | NA | AISEAGLPIIEAF
TRBV15 | NA | ATSRDGEAESTDTQY
TRBV6-1 | once | ASSGIGGGGNNEQF
TRBV2 | NA | ASSDNSGPISYEQY
TRBV27 | few | ASSPGQGVAPLH
TRBV5-1 | NA | ASSPTQQRMEQY
TRBV30 | NA | AWDSSDSYRRDTGELF
TRBV19 | NA | ASSMDGSGTQY
TRBV30 | once | AWSVGGDLINEQY
TRBV28 | NA | ASNSGPQGANTGELF
TRBV6-1 | NA | ASSERGSYGYT
TRBV6-5 | NA | ASSSPGTVNTEAF
TRBV4-3 | NA | ASSPGVQGCERRKNIQY
TRBV6-5 | NA | ASSLTQNTEAF
TRBV27 | NA | ASSWTGRYEQY
TRBV7-9 | NA | ASSRDRDRVDEQY
TRBV9 | NA | ASSVSDGLRQF
TRBV4-3 | NA | ASSLILGGSGTDTQY
TRBV28 | NA | ASSTGWSGEETQY
TRBV9 | NA | ASSLAGPYNEQF
TRBV27 | NA | ASSLFGGDNQPQH
TRBV29-1 | NA | RVSEDEQF
TRBV10-3 | NA | AIRTDFNSYEQY
TRBV2 | NA | ASSEFRESYEQY
TRBV10-3 | NA | AISVIQGTAYEQY
TRBV5-1 | NA | ATSRGQGNTGELF
TRBV7-9 | NA | ASSPQWGLAGEGETQY
TRBV9 | once | ASSGVWGTEAF
TRBV9 | NA | ASSRTSGGYNEQF
TRBV11-3 | NA | ASSHYRGDTQY
TRBV30 | NA | AWSVGGRTEAF
TRBV27 | NA | ASSSGFGSSYEQY
TRBV27 | NA | ASSLIRSGELF
TRBV27 | NA | ASSLKQEYGYT
TRBV5-5 | NA | ASSSSTGGVETQY
TRBV14 | NA | ASSQDGLGRTYGYT
TRBV11-3 | NA | ASSSMSGSEETQY
TRBV20-1 | NA | SARDKYEQY
TRBV4-2 | NA | ASSPQDGLAGVPGAQY
TRBV6-6 | NA | ARLTGEDGYT
TRBV30 | NA | AWSRQGIRTEAF
TRBV4-3 | NA | ASSQETGGYEQY
TRBV7-2 | NA | ASSPMARPNYNEQF
TRBV4-1 | NA | ASSQDRAGGEVFGNQPQH
TRBV9 | NA | ASSVVVAGDTDTQY
TRBV9 | NA | ASSPWGTSTDTQY